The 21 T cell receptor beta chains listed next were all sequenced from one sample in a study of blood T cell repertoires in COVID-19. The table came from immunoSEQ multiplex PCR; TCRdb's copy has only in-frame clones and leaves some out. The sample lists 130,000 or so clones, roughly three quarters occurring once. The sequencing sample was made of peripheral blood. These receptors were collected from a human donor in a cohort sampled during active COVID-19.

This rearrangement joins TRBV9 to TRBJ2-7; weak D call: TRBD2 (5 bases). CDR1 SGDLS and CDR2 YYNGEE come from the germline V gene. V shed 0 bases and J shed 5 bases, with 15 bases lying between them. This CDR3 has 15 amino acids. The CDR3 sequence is CASSVDGSGGNEQYF. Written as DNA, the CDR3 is TGTGCCAGCAGCGTAGATGGCAGCGGAGGCAACGAGCAGTACTTC.

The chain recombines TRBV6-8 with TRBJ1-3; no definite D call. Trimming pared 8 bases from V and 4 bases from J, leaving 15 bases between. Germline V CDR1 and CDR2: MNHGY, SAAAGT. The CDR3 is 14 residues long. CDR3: CASPGVGAGNTIYF. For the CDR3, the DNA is TGTGCCAGCCCCGGGGTGGGAGCAGGAAACACCATATATTTT.

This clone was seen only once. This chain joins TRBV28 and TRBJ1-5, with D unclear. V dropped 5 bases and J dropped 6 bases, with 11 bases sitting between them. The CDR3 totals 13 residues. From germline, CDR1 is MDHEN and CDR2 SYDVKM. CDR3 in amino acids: CASSQELVQPQHF. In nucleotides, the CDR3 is TGTGCCAGCAGTCAAGAGCTGGTTCAGCCCCAGCATTTT.

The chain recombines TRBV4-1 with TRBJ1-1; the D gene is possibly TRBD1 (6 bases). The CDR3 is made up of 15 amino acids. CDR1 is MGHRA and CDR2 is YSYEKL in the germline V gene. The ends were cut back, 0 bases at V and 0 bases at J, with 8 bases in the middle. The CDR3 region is CASSQERTVNTEAFF. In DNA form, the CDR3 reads TGCGCCAGCAGCCAAGAACGGACAGTGAACACTGAAGCTTTCTTT.

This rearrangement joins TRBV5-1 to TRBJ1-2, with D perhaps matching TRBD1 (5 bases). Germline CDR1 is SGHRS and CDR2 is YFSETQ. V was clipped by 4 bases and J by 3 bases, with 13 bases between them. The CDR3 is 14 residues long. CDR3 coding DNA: TGCGCCAGCAGCCTGGAAGGGGTTGACTATGGCTACACCTTC. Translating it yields CASSLEGVDYGYTF.

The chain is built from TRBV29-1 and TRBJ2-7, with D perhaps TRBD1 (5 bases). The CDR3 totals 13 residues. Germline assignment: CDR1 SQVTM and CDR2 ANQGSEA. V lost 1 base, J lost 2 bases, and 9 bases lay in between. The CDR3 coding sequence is TGCAGCGTTGAAGGGGGCAAGACCTACGAGCAGTACTTC. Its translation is CSVEGGKTYEQYF.

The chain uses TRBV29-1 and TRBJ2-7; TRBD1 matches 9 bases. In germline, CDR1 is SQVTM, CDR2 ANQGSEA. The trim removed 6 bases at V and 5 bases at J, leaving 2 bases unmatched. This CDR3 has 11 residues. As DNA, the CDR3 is TGCAGCGTCCGGACAGGGGACGAGCAGTACTTC. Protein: CSVRTGDEQYF.

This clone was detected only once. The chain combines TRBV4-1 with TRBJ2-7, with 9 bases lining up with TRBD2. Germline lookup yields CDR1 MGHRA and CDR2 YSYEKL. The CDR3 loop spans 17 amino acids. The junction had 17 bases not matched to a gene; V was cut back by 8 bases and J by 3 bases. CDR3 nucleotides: TGCGCCAGCTCGATGGGGGGCGGGAGGGCCAGGAGCTACGAGCAGTACTTC. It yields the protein CASSMGGGRARSYEQYF.

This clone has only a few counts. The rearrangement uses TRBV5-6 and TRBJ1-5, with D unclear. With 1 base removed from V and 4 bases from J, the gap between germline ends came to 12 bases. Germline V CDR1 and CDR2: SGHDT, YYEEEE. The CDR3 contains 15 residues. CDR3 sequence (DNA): TGTGCCAGCAGCTTGTACCGATCAACTAATCAGCCCCAGCATTTT. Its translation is CASSLYRSTNQPQHF.

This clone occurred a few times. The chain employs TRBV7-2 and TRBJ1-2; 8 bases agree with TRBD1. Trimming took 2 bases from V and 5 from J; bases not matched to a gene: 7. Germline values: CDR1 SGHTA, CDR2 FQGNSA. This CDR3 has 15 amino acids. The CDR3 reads CASSLPGQEPYGYTF. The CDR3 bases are TGTGCCAGCAGCTTACCGGGACAGGAGCCTTATGGCTACACCTTC.

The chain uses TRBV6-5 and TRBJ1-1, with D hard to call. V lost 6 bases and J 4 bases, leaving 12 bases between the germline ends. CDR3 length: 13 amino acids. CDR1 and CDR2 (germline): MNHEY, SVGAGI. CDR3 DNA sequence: TGTGCCAGCAGAACGACTGGGAGCACTGAAGCTTTCTTT. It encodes CASRTTGSTEAFF.

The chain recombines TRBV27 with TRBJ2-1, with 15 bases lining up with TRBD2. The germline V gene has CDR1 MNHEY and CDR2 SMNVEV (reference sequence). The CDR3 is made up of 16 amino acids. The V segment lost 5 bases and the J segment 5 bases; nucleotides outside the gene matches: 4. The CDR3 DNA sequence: TGTGCCAGCAGTCTGGGACTAGCGGGGGGTGACAATGAGCAGTTCTTC. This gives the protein CASSLGLAGGDNEQFF.

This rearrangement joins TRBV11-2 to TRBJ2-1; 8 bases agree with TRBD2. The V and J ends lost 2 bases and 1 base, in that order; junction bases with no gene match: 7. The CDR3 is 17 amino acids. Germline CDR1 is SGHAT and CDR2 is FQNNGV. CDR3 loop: CASSLMAGGLSYNEQFF. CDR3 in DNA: TGTGCCAGCAGCTTAATGGCGGGGGGTCTTTCCTACAATGAGCAGTTCTTC. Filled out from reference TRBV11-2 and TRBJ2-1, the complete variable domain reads EAGVAQSPRYKIIEKRQSVAFWCNPISGHATLYWYQQILGQGPKLLIQFQNNGVVDDSQLPKDRFSAERLKGVDSTLKIQPAKLEDSAVYLCASSLMAGGLSYNEQFFGPGTRLTVL.

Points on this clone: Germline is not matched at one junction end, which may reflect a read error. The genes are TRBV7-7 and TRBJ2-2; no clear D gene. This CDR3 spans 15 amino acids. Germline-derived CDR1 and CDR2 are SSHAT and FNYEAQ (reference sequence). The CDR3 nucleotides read TGTGCTAGCAGCCCTTCTAGTTCGAACACCGGGGAGCTGTTTTTT. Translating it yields CASSPSSSNTGELFF.

The CDR3 loop is CAINPGTGGSDGYTF. The CDR3 region has the DNA TGTGCCATCAACCCGGGGACAGGGGGCTCGGATGGCTACACCTTC. The chain is built from TRBV10-3 and TRBJ1-2; 12 nucleotides align to TRBD1. J was trimmed by 6 bases and V by 7 bases; bases with no gene match: 9. This CDR3 has 15 amino acids. The germline gives CDR1 ENHRY, CDR2 SYGVKD.

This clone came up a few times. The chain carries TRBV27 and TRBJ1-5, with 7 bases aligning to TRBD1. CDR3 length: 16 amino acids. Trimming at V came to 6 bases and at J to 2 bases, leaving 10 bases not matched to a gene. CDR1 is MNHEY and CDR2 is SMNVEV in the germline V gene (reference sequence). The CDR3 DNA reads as TGTGCCAGCAGCCAAACCCTCGGGACAGGCAATCAGCCCCAGCATTTT. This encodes CASSQTLGTGNQPQHF.

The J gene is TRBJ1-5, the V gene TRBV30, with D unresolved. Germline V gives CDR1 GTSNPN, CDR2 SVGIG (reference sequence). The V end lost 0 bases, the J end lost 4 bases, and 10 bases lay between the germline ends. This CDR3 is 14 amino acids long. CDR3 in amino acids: CAWSVSPGNQPQHF. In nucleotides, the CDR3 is TGTGCCTGGAGTGTCTCTCCGGGGAATCAGCCCCAGCATTTT.

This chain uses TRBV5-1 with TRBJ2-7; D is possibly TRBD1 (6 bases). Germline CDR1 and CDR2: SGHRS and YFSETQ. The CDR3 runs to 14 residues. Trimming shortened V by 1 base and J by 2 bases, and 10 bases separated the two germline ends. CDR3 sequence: CASSLTGSTYEQYF. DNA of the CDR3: TGCGCCAGCAGCTTGACAGGGTCGACCTACGAGCAGTACTTC.

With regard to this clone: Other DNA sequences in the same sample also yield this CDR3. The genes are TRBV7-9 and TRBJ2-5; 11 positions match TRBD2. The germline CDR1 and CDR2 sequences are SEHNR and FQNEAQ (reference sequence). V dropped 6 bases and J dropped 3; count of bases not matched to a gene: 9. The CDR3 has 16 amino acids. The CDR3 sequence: CASSPRTSGREETQYF. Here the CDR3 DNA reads TGTGCCAGCAGTCCCCGGACTAGCGGGCGGGAAGAGACCCAGTACTTC.

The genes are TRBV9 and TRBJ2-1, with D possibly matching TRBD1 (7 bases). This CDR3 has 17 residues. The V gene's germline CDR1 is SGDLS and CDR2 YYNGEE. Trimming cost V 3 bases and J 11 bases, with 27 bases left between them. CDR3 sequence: CASSAEEGAETLMKQFF. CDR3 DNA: TGTGCCAGCAGCGCCGAGGAGGGGGCAGAAACCCTAATGAAGCAGTTCTTC.

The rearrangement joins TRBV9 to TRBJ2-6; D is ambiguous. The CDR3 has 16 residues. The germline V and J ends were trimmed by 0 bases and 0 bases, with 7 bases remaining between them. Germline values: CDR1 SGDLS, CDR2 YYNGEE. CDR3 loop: CASSVADNSGANVLTF. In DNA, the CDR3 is TGTGCCAGCAGCGTAGCTGACAACTCTGGGGCCAACGTCCTGACTTTC. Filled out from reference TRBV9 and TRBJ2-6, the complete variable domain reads DSGVTQTPKHLITATGQRVTLRCSPRSGDLSVYWYQQSLDQGLQFLIQYYNGEERAKGNILERFSAQQFPDLHSELNLSSLELGDSALYFCASSVADNSGANVLTFGAGSRLTVL.